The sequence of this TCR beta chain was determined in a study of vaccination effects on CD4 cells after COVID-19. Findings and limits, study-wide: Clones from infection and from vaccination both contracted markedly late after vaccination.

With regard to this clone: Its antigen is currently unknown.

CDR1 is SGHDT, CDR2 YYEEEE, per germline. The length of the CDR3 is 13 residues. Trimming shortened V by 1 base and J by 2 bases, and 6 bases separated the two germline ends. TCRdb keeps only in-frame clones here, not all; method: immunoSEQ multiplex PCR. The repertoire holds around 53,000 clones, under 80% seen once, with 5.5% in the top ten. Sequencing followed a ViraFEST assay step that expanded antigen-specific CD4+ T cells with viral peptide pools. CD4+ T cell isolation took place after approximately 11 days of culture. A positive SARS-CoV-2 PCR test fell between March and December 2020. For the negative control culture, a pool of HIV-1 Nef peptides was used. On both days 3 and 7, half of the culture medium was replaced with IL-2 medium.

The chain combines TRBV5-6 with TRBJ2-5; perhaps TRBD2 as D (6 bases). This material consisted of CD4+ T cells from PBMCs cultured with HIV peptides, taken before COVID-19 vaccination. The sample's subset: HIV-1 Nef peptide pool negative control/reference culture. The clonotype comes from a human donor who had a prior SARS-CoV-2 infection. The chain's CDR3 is CASSLRGQETQYF. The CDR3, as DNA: TGTGCCAGCAGCTTGCGGGGGCAAGAGACCCAGTACTTC.